The TCR beta chain described here comes from a study of regulatory T cells in long-lasting Graves disease. Time point here: newly diagnosed GD, antithyroid drugs for less than 3 months. TCR sequences were obtained from RNA taken from PBMCs. As a group, patients came from one endocrinology department in Xi'an, China. Researchers made TCR beta libraries by using iRepertoire HTBI primers and running Arm-PCR on CDR3 regions. A single record per CDR3 protein comes from TCRdb applying MiXCR to the multiplex PCR reads. The sample carries 350,000 to 400,000 distinct CDR3 sequences, around 15% recorded once. This clonotype showed up many times. Germline V gene data show CDR1 as MGHRA and CDR2 as YSYEKL. The J segment lost 4 bases and the V segment lost 1 base, leaving 4 bases of the junction unmatched. The CDR3 is 16 residues long. The same specimen was also included in a second study, on T cells in Graves' hyperthyroidism and ophthalmopathy. From that paper: Stability of Graves' hyperthyroidism was defined as absent ophthalmopathy progression within 18 months. HTBI primers were employed in a first-round RT-PCR of the TCR CDR3. Blood also contained most expanded thyroid clonotypes above 0.001.

V usage is TRBV4-1 and J usage is TRBJ2-2; TRBD1 agrees at 9 bases. The sequence derives from a woman under 30 with Graves disease. The sample here was peripheral blood mononuclear cells (PBMCs), taken at new diagnosis, from a patient treated with antithyroid drugs. The CDR3, as DNA: TGCGCCAGCAGCCAAGCCGGGACAGGGAGCACCGGGGAGCTGTTTTTT. It translates to CASSQAGTGSTGELFF.